This T cell receptor beta chain was captured by sequencing in a study of tumor-infiltrating lymphocytes in localized non-small cell lung cancer. Trimming pared 1 base from V and 1 base from J, leaving 7 bases between. CDR3 size: 14 residues. Germline V gene lookup returns CDR1 SGHTA and CDR2 FQGNSA. Method: immunoSEQ multiplex PCR; TCRdb's copy keeps in-frame clones and lacks some. The data hold approximately 24,000 clones, with 50% to 70% observed a single time. Material: lung tumor tissue. The sequence derives from a human donor with non-small cell lung cancer. This chain connects TRBV7-2 to TRBJ2-5; D is ambiguous. As DNA, the CDR3 is TGTGCCAGCAGCTTAGAGTTGCGCCAAGAGACCCAGTACTTC. Its protein is CASSLELRQETQYF.